The 15 T cell receptor beta chains in this list originate from one sample, sequenced in a study of human T cells and chemical hapten exposure. The time point denotes: patch test 1, 2 weeks after DPC sensitization. Treatment given: therapeutic diphenylcyclopropenone sensitization with weekly scalp DPC. TCRdb reprocessed the RACE reads with MiXCR, giving one entry per CDR3 protein. This repertoire shows fewer than 500,000 distinct CDR3 sequences, around 5% found once; its top ten account for around 2%. The starting material was whole blood, obtained in connection with sensitization to the hapten diphenylcyclopropenone (DPC). The receptor source for this set is a woman aged 50 to 60 with alopecia areata. Some clones in this sample may be carry-over from other donors' samples.

This clonotype has a count of ten or more. The rearrangement joins TRBV3-1 to TRBJ2-1, with D perhaps matching TRBD1 or TRBD2 (5 bases each). The V and J ends lost 0 bases and 1 base respectively, with 13 bases between them. The CDR3 length is 17 residues. Per germline, CDR1 LGHDT and CDR2 YNNKEL (reference sequence). CDR3 sequence (DNA): TGTGCCAGCAGCCAAGAAGAACCGGGGCGATCCTACAATGAGCAGTTCTTC. Encoded protein: CASSQEEPGRSYNEQFF.

This clonotype was recorded many times. This chain uses TRBV24-1 with TRBJ1-5; TRBD1 matches at 9 bases. In germline, CDR1 is KGHDR, CDR2 SFDVKD. V lost 10 bases, J lost 7 bases, and 4 bases stayed unmatched. The length of the CDR3 is 12 residues. The CDR3 nucleotides are TGTGCCACGGGACAGGGTGGCCAGCCCCAGCATTTT. Translating it yields CATGQGGQPQHF.

This clonotype appeared a few times. This chain uses TRBV4-1 with TRBJ1-2; D is perhaps TRBD1 (5 bases). This CDR3 has 13 amino acids. V was cut by 1 base and J by 7 bases, with 10 bases left in between. Per germline, CDR1 MGHRA and CDR2 YSYEKL. This chain's CDR3 is CASSQGWGRGYTF. The CDR3 nucleotides read TGCGCCAGCAGCCAAGGATGGGGCCGTGGCTACACCTTC.

This clonotype was recorded at least ten times. The chain carries TRBV20-1 and TRBJ2-1, with 10 bases lining up with TRBD2. Germline CDR1 reads DFQATT; CDR2 reads SNEGSKA (reference sequence). V was clipped by 4 bases and J by 7 bases; unmatched bases: 4. CDR3 length equals 13 residues. The CDR3 protein is CSANSGRRNEQFF. In nucleotides, the CDR3 is TGCAGTGCTAATAGCGGGAGGAGAAATGAGCAGTTCTTC.

This clonotype was seen repeatedly, ten times or more. The chain uses TRBV12-3 or TRBV12-4 and TRBJ1-1, with D possibly matching TRBD1 (6 bases). CDR3 length: 15 residues. The germline V and J ends were trimmed by 5 bases and 0 bases, with 13 bases remaining between them. CDR3 sequence reads: CASSPGTSMNTEAFF. The CDR3 region has the DNA TGTGCCAGCAGTCCCGGGACAAGTATGAACACTGAAGCTTTCTTT.

V and J are TRBV18 and TRBJ1-1, with D possibly matching TRBD1 (6 bases). This CDR3 spans 15 amino acids. The V gene's germline CDR1 is KGHSH and CDR2 LQKENI. V was shortened by 3 bases and J by 4 bases, with 15 bases between the two germline ends. The CDR3 nucleotides read TGTGCCAGCTCACCTTTTCCGACAGGAACCACTGAAGCTTTCTTT. Translating gives CASSPFPTGTTEAFF.

The table lists this clonotype with many counts. The rearrangement uses TRBV28 and TRBJ2-7; D is perhaps TRBD1 or TRBD2 (5 bases each). The V end was cut by 7 bases, the J end by 7 bases, with 17 bases between. CDR1 MDHEN and CDR2 SYDVKM come from the germline V gene. CDR3 length: 13 amino acids. In DNA, the CDR3 is TGTGCCAGCAAGGGACCCGGGTTAGGAGAGCAGTACTTC. Its protein product is CASKGPGLGEQYF.

The sample holds many counts of this clonotype. The CDR3 sequence: CASSGLDLRVNTEAFF. In DNA, the CDR3 is TGTGCCAGCTCGGGACTGGATTTAAGGGTCAACACTGAAGCTTTCTTT. This rearrangement joins TRBV18 to TRBJ1-1, with TRBD1 as a possible D gene (5 bases). The V and J ends lost 6 bases and 2 bases respectively, with 19 bases between them. The CDR3 covers 16 residues. Germline CDR1 is KGHSH and CDR2 is LQKENI.

This clonotype was picked up many times. The V and J genes are TRBV5-1 and TRBJ2-5, with 12 nucleotides matching TRBD2. This CDR3 has 16 residues. The V and J ends lost 2 bases and 5 bases, in that order; junction bases with no gene match: 7. Germline CDR1 and CDR2: SGHRS and YFSETQ. The CDR3, as DNA: TGCGCCAGCAGCTTCTCCCTAGCGGGGGGGTCGGAGACCCAGTACTTC. It encodes CASSFSLAGGSETQYF.

This clonotype has a count of ten or more. The chain couples TRBV24-1 to TRBJ2-1; TRBD2 might be the D (5 bases). Trimming took 1 base from V and 13 from J, leaving 10 bases between them. The CDR3 extends over 12 amino acids. The germline V gene has CDR1 KGHDR and CDR2 SFDVKD. The CDR3 sequence: CATSDFESGQFF. In DNA form, the CDR3 reads TGTGCCACCAGTGATTTTGAGAGCGGTCAGTTCTTC.

This clonotype was observed a few times. This chain uses TRBV9 with TRBJ2-1; the D gene is possibly TRBD1 (6 bases). The CDR3 runs to 14 residues. Trimming took off 3 bases at V and 5 bases at J, with 12 bases between the two ends. CDR1 is SGDLS and CDR2 is YYNGEE in the germline V gene. CDR3 in amino acids: CASSAKQGNNEQFF. The CDR3 coding sequence is TGTGCCAGCAGCGCTAAACAGGGAAACAATGAGCAGTTCTTC.

This clonotype was found many times. This chain uses TRBV18 with TRBJ1-4, with unresolved D. The CDR3 is 15 amino acids. CDR1 is KGHSH, CDR2 LQKENI, per germline. The V and J ends lost 3 bases and 2 bases respectively, with 10 bases between them. The chain's CDR3 is CASSPEGGTNEKLFF. Written as DNA, the CDR3 is TGTGCCAGCTCACCCGAGGGTGGTACTAATGAAAAACTGTTTTTT.

This clonotype was found many times. DNA of the CDR3: TGTGCCAGCAGCAAAGTAAGGCGGGACTTAACCTACAATGAGCAGTTCTTC. It specifies CASSKVRRDLTYNEQFF. The V call is TRBV21-1, the J call TRBJ2-1; TRBD2, the table's D call, lacks a check against the DNA. TRBV21-1 is annotated as a pseudogene. The CDR3 loop spans 17 amino acids.

At least ten counts were recorded for this clonotype. The chain recombines TRBV19 with TRBJ1-2; D might be TRBD1 (5 bases). The germline V and J ends were trimmed by 0 bases and 1 base, with 15 bases remaining between them. The CDR3 has 17 residues. Germline CDR1 reads LNHDA; CDR2 reads SQIVND (reference sequence). CDR3 DNA: TGTGCCAGTAGTATAGATCAAGGGGCCTGGGATAACTATGGCTACACCTTC. It encodes CASSIDQGAWDNYGYTF.

V is TRBV20-1 and J is TRBJ1-2; D gene unclear. Germline V gene sequence: CDR1 DFQATT, CDR2 SNEGSKA (reference sequence). The V and J ends lost 5 bases and 2 bases respectively, with 12 bases between them. This CDR3 is built from 13 residues. The CDR3 protein is CSAPWTENYGYTF. The CDR3 nucleotides read TGCAGTGCTCCCTGGACGGAAAACTATGGCTACACCTTC.